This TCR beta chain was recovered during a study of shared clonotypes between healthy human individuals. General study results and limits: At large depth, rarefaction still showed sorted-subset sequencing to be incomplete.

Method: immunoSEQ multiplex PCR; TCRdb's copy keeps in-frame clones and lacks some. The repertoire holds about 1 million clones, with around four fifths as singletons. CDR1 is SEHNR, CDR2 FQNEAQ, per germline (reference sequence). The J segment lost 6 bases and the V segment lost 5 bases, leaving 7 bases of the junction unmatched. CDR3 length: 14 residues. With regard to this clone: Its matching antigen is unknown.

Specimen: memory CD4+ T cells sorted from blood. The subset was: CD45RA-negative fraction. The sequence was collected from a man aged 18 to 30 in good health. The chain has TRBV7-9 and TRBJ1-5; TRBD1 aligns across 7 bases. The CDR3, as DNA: TGTGCCAGCAGCGATCAGGGGGACCGTCAGCCCCAGCATTTT. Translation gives CASSDQGDRQPQHF.